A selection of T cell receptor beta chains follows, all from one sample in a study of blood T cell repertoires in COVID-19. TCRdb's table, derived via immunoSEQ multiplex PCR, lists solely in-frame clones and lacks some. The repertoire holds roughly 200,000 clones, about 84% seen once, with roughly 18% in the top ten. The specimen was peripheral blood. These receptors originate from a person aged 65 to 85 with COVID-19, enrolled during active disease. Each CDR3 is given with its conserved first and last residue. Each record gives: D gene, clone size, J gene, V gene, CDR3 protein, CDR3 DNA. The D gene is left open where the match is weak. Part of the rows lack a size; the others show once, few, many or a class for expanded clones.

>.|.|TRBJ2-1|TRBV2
CASSERGNEQFF
TGTGCCAGCAGTGAACGGGGGAATGAGCAGTTCTTC
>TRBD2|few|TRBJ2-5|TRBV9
CASSVGLGQETQYF
TGTGCCAGCAGCGTCGGACTAGGACAAGAGACCCAGTACTTC
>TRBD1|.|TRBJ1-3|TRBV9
CASSWTGGTGNTIYF
TGTGCCAGCAGCTGGACAGGGGGCACTGGAAACACCATATATTTT
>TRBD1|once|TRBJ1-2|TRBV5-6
CASSFQAEMWTGRYGYTF
TGTGCCAGCAGCTTCCAAGCCGAGATGTGGACAGGGCGATATGGCTACACCTTC
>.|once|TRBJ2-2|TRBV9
CASSVARTGELFF
TGTGCCAGCAGCGTAGCTCGCACCGGGGAGCTGTTTTTT
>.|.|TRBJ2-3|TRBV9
CASSPGSTDTQYF
TGTGCCAGCAGCCCCGGGTCCACAGATACGCAGTATTTT
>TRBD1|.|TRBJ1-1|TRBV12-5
CASGLVDKRGGSTEAFF
TGTGCTAGTGGTTTGGTAGATAAAAGAGGGGGCTCCACTGAAGCTTTCTTT
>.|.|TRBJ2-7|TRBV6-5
CASTPGAAGHEQYF
TGTGCCAGCACCCCCGGTGCAGCGGGCCACGAGCAGTACTTC
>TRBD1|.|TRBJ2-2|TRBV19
CASRTTGQINTGELFF
TGTGCCAGTCGGACAACGGGACAGATAAACACCGGGGAGCTGTTTTTT
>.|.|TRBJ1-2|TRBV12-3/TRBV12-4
CASSLQGNYGYTF
TGTGCCAGCAGTTTGCAGGGGAACTATGGCTACACCTTC
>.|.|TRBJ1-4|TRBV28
CASSRGVEKLFF
TGTGCCAGCAGCCGGGGGGTTGAAAAACTGTTTTTT
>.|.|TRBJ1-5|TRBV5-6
CASSLRGNNQPQHF
TGTGCCAGCAGCTTACGGGGAAACAATCAGCCCCAGCATTTT
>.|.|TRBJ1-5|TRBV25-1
CASSDAGFHQPQHF
TGTGCCAGCAGTGATGCGGGGTTTCATCAGCCCCAGCATTTT
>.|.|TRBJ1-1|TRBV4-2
CASSQDNSGGRNTEAFF
TGTGCCAGCAGCCAAGATAATTCGGGGGGACGGAACACTGAAGCTTTCTTT
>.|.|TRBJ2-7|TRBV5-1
CASSLGLMVEQYF
TGCGCCAGCAGCTTGGGACTGATGGTTGAGCAGTACTTC
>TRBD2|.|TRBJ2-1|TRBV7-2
CASMVAGGLSSYNEQFF
TGTGCCAGCATGGTAGCGGGGGGGTTGAGCTCCTACAATGAGCAGTTCTTC
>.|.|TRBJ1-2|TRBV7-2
CASSLSTANYGYTF
TGTGCCAGCAGCTTAAGTACGGCTAACTATGGCTACACCTTC
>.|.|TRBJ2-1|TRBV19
CASSIDLAAGRYNEQFF
TGTGCCAGTAGTATCGATTTGGCGGCGGGACGATACAATGAGCAGTTCTTC
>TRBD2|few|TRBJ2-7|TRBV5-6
CASSRLAGGKGSYEQYF
TGTGCCAGCAGCCGACTAGCGGGAGGGAAAGGATCCTACGAGCAGTACTTC
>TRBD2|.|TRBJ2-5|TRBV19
CASSTERGAQETQYF
TGTGCCAGTAGTACTGAGCGGGGGGCCCAAGAGACCCAGTACTTC
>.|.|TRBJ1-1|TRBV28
CASNPVPGHFVFGNTEAFF
TGTGCCAGCAACCCCGTACCGGGACATTTCGTTTTCGGTAACACTGAAGCTTTCTTT
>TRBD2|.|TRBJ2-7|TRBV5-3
CARSLNRLAAYEQYF
TGTGCCAGAAGCCTAAACCGACTAGCGGCCTACGAGCAGTACTTC
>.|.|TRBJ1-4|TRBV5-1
CASRAEGGLREKLFF
TGCGCCAGCAGAGCGGAGGGGGGGCTTCGAGAAAAACTGTTTTTT
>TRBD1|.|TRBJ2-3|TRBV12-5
CASALDRVTDTQYF
TGTGCTAGTGCCCTGGACAGGGTCACAGATACGCAGTATTTT
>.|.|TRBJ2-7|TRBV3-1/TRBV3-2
CASSQDFSPYEQYF
TGTGCCAGCAGCCAAGACTTCAGTCCCTACGAGCAGTACTTC